The sample holds one count of the clone carrying this T cell receptor (beta chain). This record belongs to a study of control samples from healthy donors and cancer patients. V was shortened by 0 bases and J by 5 bases, with 16 bases between the two germline ends. Germline CDR1 reads LGHDT; CDR2 reads YNNKEL (reference sequence). This CDR3 spans 16 amino acids. Clones were sequenced by immunoSEQ multiplex PCR, and TCRdb holds only the in-frame ones, with some missing. The data contain approximately 160,000 clones, about 91% of them seen just once; the ten biggest clones take up roughly 2.1%. This TCR derives from a woman aged 40 to 50 in good health. Material for sequencing was blood. The genes are TRBV3-1 (or the pseudogene TRBV3-2) and TRBJ1-1; no definite D call. In nucleotides, the CDR3 is TGTGCCAGCAGCCAAGATGTTTGGGGAGGAGAAACTGAAGCTTTCTTT. Translation: CASSQDVWGGETEAFF.